These 20 T cell receptor beta chains originate from one sample sequenced in a study of T cells in Graves' hyperthyroidism and ophthalmopathy. Using RNA transcripts as the source, TCR beta CDR3 regions were amplified. The HTBI primer set drove a first-round RT-PCR of the TCR CDR3. TCRdb re-called the multiplex PCR reads through MiXCR, storing one row per CDR3 protein. The table has 550,000 to 700,000 distinct CDR3 sequences, about 45% seen once. Material for sequencing was peripheral blood or thyroid tissue (not recorded which). These receptors were obtained from an adult woman with Graves' disease, either hyperthyroidism or ophthalmopathy (not recorded which).

This clonotype is a singleton in its sample. The CDR3 DNA reads TGTGCCAGCAGTGGGATCGGGGCTGGGGGGACCCAGCATTTT. Its protein is CASSGIGAGGTQHF. V and J are TRBV25-1 and TRBJ1-5, with a possible D match to TRBD1 (5 bases). CDR1 and CDR2 from the germline V gene are MGHDK and SYGVNS. Deletions cut 4 bases from V and 11 bases from J, with 18 bases between. The CDR3 runs to 14 residues. Filled out from reference TRBV25-1 and TRBJ1-5, the complete variable domain reads EADIYQTPRYLVIGTGKKITLECSQTMGHDKMYWYQQDPGMELHLIHYSYGVNSTEKGDLSSESTVSRIRTEHFPLTLESARPSHTSQYLCASSGIGAGGTQHFGDGTRLSIL.

This clonotype was found many times. The chain uses TRBV7-2 and TRBJ2-7; D gene uncertain. The V gene lost 5 bases and the J gene lost 4 bases, with 9 bases spanning the gap. The germline gives CDR1 SGHTA, CDR2 FQGNSA. This CDR3 region has 12 residues. CDR3 sequence (DNA): TGTGCCAGCAGCCATACGGTTTACGAGCAGTACTTC. Its protein is CASSHTVYEQYF.

A remark on this clonotype: One end of the junction varies from germline; a read error may be responsible. This chain uses TRBV10-2 with TRBJ1-6; D gene ambiguous. Per germline, CDR1 WSHSY and CDR2 SAAADI. This CDR3 region has 15 residues. The CDR3 loop is CASRRMSGENSPLHF. DNA for the CDR3: TGCGCCAGCAGGAGGATGTCCGGCGAAAATTCACCCCTCCACTTC.

This rearrangement joins TRBV7-2 to TRBJ1-1; D uncertain. CDR1 and CDR2 (germline): SGHTA, FQGNSA. V shed 8 bases and J shed 5 bases, with 21 bases lying between them. CDR3 length equals 15 residues. The CDR3 sequence is CASRNSADPWTEAFF. CDR3 coding DNA: TGTGCCAGCCGGAACTCGGCGGATCCTTGGACTGAAGCTTTCTTT.

This clonotype was found a few times. This sequence joins TRBV7-2 and TRBJ2-5, with a weak D call TRBD1 (6 bases). Trimming left V 1 base short and J 1 base short, with 13 bases between. Germline CDR1 is SGHTA and CDR2 is FQGNSA. The length of the CDR3 is 16 residues. CDR3 loop: CASSLGVGQPQETQYF. CDR3 bases: TGTGCCAGCAGCTTAGGCGTAGGACAGCCCCAAGAGACCCAGTACTTC.

The chain uses TRBV19 and TRBJ1-5; 7 nucleotides agree with TRBD1. The junction had 9 bases not matched to a gene; V was cut back by 5 bases and J by 8 bases. Per the germline V gene, CDR1 is LNHDA and CDR2 is SQIVND (reference sequence). This CDR3 region has 14 residues. The CDR3 loop is CASSRDSVYEPQHF. CDR3 DNA sequence: TGTGCCAGTAGTCGGGACAGCGTTTATGAGCCCCAGCATTTT.

This clonotype occurred many times. The chain joins TRBV7-9 to TRBJ1-2, with D maybe TRBD1 (5 bases). This CDR3 is 14 amino acids long. CDR1 is SEHNR, CDR2 FQNEAQ, per germline (reference sequence). V shed 6 bases and J shed 4 bases, with 15 bases lying between them. CDR3 DNA sequence: TGTGCCAGCAGTCCTGACAGTCGATCCTATGGCTACACCTTC. It encodes CASSPDSRSYGYTF.

This clonotype was counted at least ten times. The V call is TRBV7-2, the J call TRBJ1-1; D uncertain. Per germline, CDR1 SGHTA and CDR2 FQGNSA. Deletions cut 2 bases from V and 0 bases from J, with 13 bases between. CDR3 length: 16 amino acids. CDR3 sequence (DNA): TGTGCCAGCAGCTTATATTACAGCGAGGTGAACACTGAAGCTTTCTTT. The encoded protein is CASSLYYSEVNTEAFF.

V is TRBV7-2 and J is TRBJ1-6, with 8 bases fitting TRBD1. This CDR3 contains 14 residues. Germline CDR1 reads SGHTA; CDR2 reads FQGNSA. J lost 14 bases, V lost 5 bases, and 11 bases had no gene match. The chain's CDR3 is CASSPGILQGALHF. The CDR3 region has the DNA TGTGCCAGCAGCCCCGGGATATTACAGGGGGCCCTCCACTTT.

This clonotype was counted at least ten times. The chain carries TRBV12-3 or TRBV12-4 and TRBJ2-2; D possibly uses TRBD1 or TRBD2 (5 bases each). V was trimmed by 5 bases and J by 5 bases, leaving 18 bases between them. The CDR3 consists of 16 residues. The CDR3 is CASSGTGTLRTGELFF. For the CDR3, the DNA is TGTGCCAGCAGTGGGACCGGGACGCTCCGTACCGGGGAGCTGTTTTTT.

In this sample, this clonotype turned up a few times. The chain has TRBV28 and TRBJ1-5; no definite D call. The CDR3 totals 17 residues. V lost 3 bases and J lost 0, with 15 bases in between. Germline CDR1 reads MDHEN; CDR2 reads SYDVKM. As DNA, the CDR3 is TGTGCCAGCAGTTTGTCAGTCGCCTCTTATAGCAATCAGCCCCAGCATTTT. Its protein is CASSLSVASYSNQPQHF.

This chain connects TRBV2 to TRBJ1-4; D is unresolved. From germline, CDR1 is SNHLY and CDR2 FYNNEI. Trimming took 6 bases from V and 10 from J, leaving 18 bases between them. This CDR3 contains 14 residues. This CDR3 is CASSPRPSSGKLFF. DNA of the CDR3: TGTGCCAGCAGCCCGAGGCCCAGCTCTGGAAAACTGTTTTTT.

This clonotype was detected ten times or more. This chain joins TRBV2 and TRBJ1-5; 7 nucleotides align to TRBD1. Germline trimming cut 9 bases from V and 5 bases from J; bases unmatched to any gene: 13. The V gene's germline CDR1 is SNHLY and CDR2 FYNNEI. The CDR3 covers 15 residues. CDR3 region: CASSQGGSAYQPQHF. CDR3 sequence (DNA): TGTGCCAGTAGTCAGGGGGGTTCGGCGTATCAGCCCCAGCATTTT. The whole variable domain, filled in from reference TRBV2 and TRBJ1-5, reads EPEVTQTPSHQVTQMGQEVILRCVPISNHLYFYWYRQILGQKVEFLVSFYNNEISEKSEIFDDQFSVERPDGSNFTLKIRSTKLEDSAMYFCASSQGGSAYQPQHFGDGTRLSIL.

The chain employs TRBV19 and TRBJ1-6, with 9 bases that match TRBD1. The V gene's germline CDR1 is LNHDA and CDR2 SQIVND (reference sequence). Trimming removed 10 bases from V and 13 bases from J; junction bases left unmatched: 14. The CDR3 has 14 residues. As DNA, the CDR3 is TGTGCCACCTCGACGACAGGGGGTGGACAGCCCCTCCACTTT. The encoded protein is CATSTTGGGQPLHF.

The rearrangement joins TRBV7-9 to TRBJ2-7; D possibly corresponds to TRBD1 (5 bases). Trimming cost V 6 bases and J 2 bases, with 17 bases left between them. CDR1 SEHNR and CDR2 FQNEAQ come from the germline V gene (reference sequence). The CDR3 consists of 15 residues. The CDR3 coding sequence is TGTGCCAGCAGTGCCGAATACCGACAGACCTACGAGCAGTACTTC. Amino acid sequence: CASSAEYRQTYEQYF.

About this clonotype itself: This CDR3 is missing its conserved last phenylalanine or tryptophan, likely due to a read error. It is unclear where the CDR3 begins or ends on the DNA, so no DNA is shown, and the CDR3 is as TCRdb lists it. The chain couples TRBV7-9 to TRBJ1-2; whether TRBD1, the table's D call, matches the DNA was not checked. Termini included, the CDR3 measures 13 amino acids. The V gene's germline CDR1 is SEHNR and CDR2 FQNEAQ (reference sequence). The CDR3: CASSLSVADRAKL.

This clonotype appeared many times. V is TRBV10-1 and J is TRBJ2-5; no firm D call. Germline-derived CDR1 and CDR2 are WNHNN and SYGVQD (reference sequence). This CDR3 has 14 amino acids. V was trimmed by 3 bases and J by 4 bases, leaving 12 bases between them. The CDR3 coding sequence is TGCGCCAGCAGTGAAGGTGATATAGGAGAGACCCAGTACTTC. Translation: CASSEGDIGETQYF.

This clonotype was seen repeatedly, ten times or more. J is TRBJ2-5 and V is TRBV7-2, with TRBD1 matching over 8 bases. Germline-derived CDR1 and CDR2 are SGHTA and FQGNSA. V was clipped by 5 bases and J by 1 base; unmatched bases: 9. The CDR3 contains 16 residues. CDR3 DNA sequence: TGTGCCAGCAGCCGTCGGGGCGGACAGGGCCAAGAGACCCAGTACTTC. Translating gives CASSRRGGQGQETQYF.

The rearrangement joins TRBV29-1 to TRBJ2-6; D is undetermined. There are 15 residues in the CDR3. The V end was cut by 6 bases, the J end by 0 bases, with 12 bases between. CDR1 and CDR2 (germline): SQVTM, ANQGSEA. CDR3 DNA sequence: TGCAGCGTCGGGCGTAGAGGCTCTGGGGCCAACGTCCTGACTTTC. It codes for CSVGRRGSGANVLTF.

This clonotype was counted at least ten times. The chain is built from TRBV6-1 and TRBJ1-4; 7 positions match TRBD1. Germline lookup yields CDR1 MNHNS and CDR2 SASEGT. CDR3 length: 15 residues. The J segment lost 7 bases and the V segment lost 4 bases, leaving 9 bases of the junction unmatched. The CDR3 reads CASSVEGARAEKLFF. The DNA for the CDR3 is TGTGCCAGCAGTGTTGAGGGGGCGAGGGCTGAAAAACTGTTTTTT.